This T cell receptor (beta chain) was captured in a study of blood T cell repertoires in COVID-19. Study details: Italy, Spain and the United States were the sources of the convalescent and acute COVID-19 samples.

Germline lookup yields CDR1 MNHEY and CDR2 SMNVEV (reference sequence). V gave up 0 bases and J gave up 3 bases, with 3 bases separating them. The CDR3 has 12 amino acids. In the original processing: It was from reference gene primer amplification that nucleated cell counts were estimated. Here immunoSEQ multiplex PCR was the method, and the copy in TCRdb shows in-frame clones only, minus some. The D gene and trimming were derived from the DNA, and the V and J assignments and clone size from that table. This table holds about 94,000 clones, roughly 84% found once. Sequenced sample: peripheral blood. The receptor was isolated from a man aged 60-69 years with acute or convalescent COVID-19. The chain links TRBV27 to TRBJ2-7; no clear D. The CDR3: CASSLSGYEQYF. As DNA, the CDR3 is TGTGCCAGCAGTTTATCCGGCTACGAGCAGTACTTC.